This T cell receptor (beta chain) is from a study of blood T cell repertoires in COVID-19. The CDR3 extends over 13 amino acids. The V gene lost 6 bases and the J gene lost 4 bases, with 12 bases spanning the gap. The germline CDR1 and CDR2 sequences are SNHLY and FYNNEI. Per the original methods: It was from reference gene primer amplification that nucleated cell counts were estimated. The assay was immunoSEQ multiplex PCR, and TCRdb's table has in-frame clones only and misses some. Clonal size and the V and J genes are those of that table, whereas D and trimming came from the DNA. Here the sample spans 50,000 to 65,000 clones, just under 85% being singletons.

Sample: peripheral blood. The sequence came from a man aged 70-80 years with acute or convalescent COVID-19. The rearrangement joins TRBV2 to TRBJ2-5, with D possibly TRBD2 on 5 matching bases. CDR3 DNA: TGTGCCAGCAGGGCACCAGCGGCAGAGACCCAGTACTTC. Translation gives CASRAPAAETQYF.